This TCR beta chain was found in a study of blood T cell repertoires in COVID-19. Overall study: Donors in the United States, Italy and Spain gave samples during acute or convalescent COVID-19.

Sequencing used immunoSEQ multiplex PCR; TCRdb keeps in-frame clones, though not all of them. This table holds 150,000 to 200,000 clones, 82% found once. This clone was seen only once. V lost 1 base, J lost 15 bases, and 8 bases stayed unmatched. The CDR3 length is 13 residues. Germline CDR1 is LGHNT and CDR2 is FRNRAP. Cohort allocation depended upon clinical history that participants reported. The sequenced sample was PBMCs or T cells enriched from blood (not recorded which). This TCR was recovered from a man in his 60s who had recovered from COVID-19. This sequence joins TRBV12-5 and TRBJ2-1, with TRBD2 identical over 8 bases. The CDR3 nucleotides read TGTGCTAGTGGTTTGGAGGCGGGGGGCCGATGGTTCTTC. This gives the protein CASGLEAGGRWFF.